The next 25 T cell receptor beta chains were all read from a single sample in a study of siplizumab effects on memory and regulatory T cells (dated by TCRdb to the late 2010s). Receptor amplification or capture employed the immunoSEQ multiplex PCR assay. The table was pulled from immuneACCESS by TCRdb, which kept in-frame rearrangements only. Such tables lose some clones; where checked, under half of the loss comes from unresolved V genes, and the rest has no known cause. The sample contains some 100,000 clones, 94% of them found a single time. The ten most abundant clones make up roughly 0.62% of the sample. The sequencing input was Tregs sorted from blood. Receptor source: a human donor in good health.

The V call is TRBV6-5, the J call TRBJ2-7; D remains unclear. Germline CDR1 reads MNHEY; CDR2 reads SVGAGI. CDR3 length: 14 residues. With 6 bases removed from V and 3 bases from J, the gap between germline ends came to 15 bases. In DNA form, the CDR3 reads TGTGCCAGCAGATCCCGACCAGACATCTACGAGCAGTACTTC. Translation: CASRSRPDIYEQYF.

The chain combines TRBV4-1 with TRBJ1-2, with a possible D match to TRBD1 (6 bases). Trimming pared 0 bases from V and 4 bases from J, leaving 15 bases between. Germline V lookup: CDR1 MGHRA, CDR2 YSYEKL. The CDR3 is 16 residues long. The CDR3 sequence is CASSQDQWGGLYGYTF. CDR3 nucleotides: TGCGCCAGCAGCCAAGATCAATGGGGGGGGCTCTATGGCTACACCTTC.

The chain recombines TRBV19 with TRBJ1-5, with 9 nucleotides matching TRBD1. CDR1 is LNHDA, CDR2 SQIVND, per germline (reference sequence). The CDR3 length is 14 residues. Trimming at V came to 3 bases and at J to 4 bases, leaving 1 base not matched to a gene. CDR3 nucleotides: TGTGCCAGTAGTATCGACAGGGGGAATCAGCCCCAGCATTTT. Protein: CASSIDRGNQPQHF.

Concerning this clone itself: One end of the junction varies from germline; a read error may be responsible. The DNA of the CDR3 is TGTGCCAGCAGCCTAGCTAACTATGGCTACACCTTC. It specifies CASSLANYGYTF. The V call is TRBV7-9, the J call TRBJ1-2; D not resolved. CDR3 size: 12 residues. Germline-derived CDR1 and CDR2 are SEHNR and FQNEAQ (reference sequence).

This sequence joins TRBV5-1 and TRBJ2-5; D call uncertain. The germline gives CDR1 SGHRS, CDR2 YFSETQ. Trimming took off 6 bases at V and 1 base at J, with 7 bases between the two ends. The length of the CDR3 is 12 residues. As DNA, the CDR3 is TGCGCCAGCACCGCGACCCAAGAGACCCAGTACTTC. Translation gives CASTATQETQYF.

The chain employs TRBV5-1 and TRBJ1-1; D possibly corresponds to TRBD1 (5 bases). The germline V gene encodes CDR1 SGHRS and CDR2 YFSETQ. The CDR3 length is 12 residues. The germline V and J ends were trimmed by 3 bases and 11 bases, with 14 bases remaining between them. CDR3 sequence (DNA): TGCGCCAGCAGCTCAACCGGGACCCCGGCTTTCTTT. The encoded protein is CASSSTGTPAFF. Drawing the rest from reference TRBV5-1 and TRBJ1-1, the complete variable domain is KAGVTQTPRYLIKTRGQQVTLSCSPISGHRSVSWYQQTPGQGLQFLFEYFSETQRNKGNFPGRFSGRQFSNSRSEMNVSTLELGDSALYLCASSSTGTPAFFGQGTRLTVV.

The gene calls are TRBV7-9 and TRBJ2-1; no firm D call. Germline V gives CDR1 SEHNR, CDR2 FQNEAQ (reference sequence). Trimming took off 0 bases at V and 2 bases at J, with 11 bases between the two ends. This CDR3 spans 16 amino acids. CDR3: CASSLAVGGPYNEQFF. The CDR3 bases are TGTGCCAGCAGCTTAGCAGTGGGTGGCCCCTACAATGAGCAGTTCTTC.

This chain links TRBV28 with TRBJ2-1; D gene ambiguous. The CDR3 consists of 15 residues. Germline assignment: CDR1 MDHEN and CDR2 SYDVKM. The V and J ends lost 8 bases and 2 bases respectively, with 16 bases between them. The CDR3 protein is CASAERRHTYNEQFF. In nucleotides, the CDR3 is TGTGCCAGCGCAGAGAGACGACACACCTACAATGAGCAGTTCTTC.

For this clone: Other DNA sequences in this sample translate to the same CDR3. The chain employs TRBV7-8 and TRBJ1-1; D call uncertain. The germline V gene has CDR1 SGHVS and CDR2 FQNEAQ. The CDR3 sequence is 13 residues long. Trimming shortened V by 0 bases and J by 4 bases, and 6 bases separated the two germline ends. The DNA for the CDR3 is TGTGCCAGCAGCTTAGCGCATGGCACTGAAGCTTTCTTT. Its translation: CASSLAHGTEAFF.

The chain uses TRBV2 and TRBJ2-4; either TRBD1 or TRBD2 may fit D (5 bases each). The CDR3 extends over 13 amino acids. Looked up from germline, CDR1 is SNHLY and CDR2 is FYNNEI. V gave up 4 bases and J gave up 11 bases, with 15 bases separating them. The CDR3: CASSAGALYVQYF. As DNA, the CDR3 is TGTGCCAGCAGTGCCGGGGCCCTATACGTTCAGTACTTC.

The V and J genes are TRBV30 and TRBJ2-5; D unclear. Trimming left V 0 bases short and J 7 bases short, with 6 bases between. The CDR3 runs 11 residues. Germline V gene data show CDR1 as GTSNPN and CDR2 as SVGIG (reference sequence). The CDR3 bases are TGTGCCTGGAGTGTAACCAGGACCCAGTACTTC. Translation: CAWSVTRTQYF.

This chain links TRBV10-1 with TRBJ2-3, with no clear D. The germline V gene has CDR1 WNHNN and CDR2 SYGVQD (reference sequence). This CDR3 has 16 residues. V was cut by 9 bases and J by 1 base, with 20 bases left in between. CDR3 in DNA: TGCGCCAGGACGAAAAGAGTGGGGTGGTGCACAGATACGCAGTATTTT. Residues: CARTKRVGWCTDTQYF.

Only a few counts were recorded for this clone. The chain combines TRBV5-4 with TRBJ2-2; no definite D call. The germline gives CDR1 SGHNT, CDR2 YYREEE (reference sequence). The V and J ends lost 3 bases and 6 bases respectively, with 9 bases between them. This CDR3 is built from 13 residues. In nucleotides, the CDR3 is TGTGCCAGCAGCTCCAAGGGATCCGGGGAGCTGTTTTTT. Translated: CASSSKGSGELFF.

The rearrangement links TRBV19 to TRBJ1-2; D not certain. There are 14 residues in the CDR3. Trimming removed 3 bases at V and 5 bases at J, with 13 bases between. Per the germline V gene, CDR1 is LNHDA and CDR2 is SQIVND (reference sequence). The CDR3 DNA sequence: TGTGCCAGTAGTATCGCGAGTTACGGGTATGGCTACACCTTC. Translated: CASSIASYGYGYTF.

The gene calls are TRBV27 and TRBJ1-1; D is possibly TRBD1 (5 bases). In germline, CDR1 is MNHEY, CDR2 SMNVEV (reference sequence). CDR3 length: 15 residues. V gave up 0 bases and J gave up 2 bases, with 10 bases separating them. CDR3 protein: CASSLSRTSNTEAFF. Written as DNA, the CDR3 is TGTGCCAGCAGTTTATCCCGGACATCCAACACTGAAGCTTTCTTT.

This chain links TRBV15 with TRBJ2-1, with D uncertain. Trimming removed 1 base at V and 4 bases at J, with 17 bases between. CDR3 length equals 17 residues. Germline CDR1 reads LNHNV; CDR2 reads YYDKDF (reference sequence). The CDR3 is CATSRVPPGPIYNEQFF. DNA of the CDR3: TGTGCCACCAGCAGAGTCCCCCCCGGGCCCATATACAATGAGCAGTTCTTC.

The rearrangement joins TRBV7-6 to TRBJ1-1, with TRBD1 matching 7 bases. Germline CDR1 and CDR2: SGHVS and FNYEAQ. The CDR3 totals 15 residues. The V and J ends lost 1 base and 0 bases, in that order; junction bases with no gene match: 2. The chain's CDR3 is CASSLVGGLNTEAFF. The CDR3 DNA sequence: TGTGCCAGCAGCTTAGTAGGGGGCTTGAACACTGAAGCTTTCTTT.

V is TRBV7-9 and J is TRBJ2-5; 10 nucleotides agree with TRBD2. Looked up from germline, CDR1 is SEHNR and CDR2 is FQNEAQ (reference sequence). This CDR3 spans 19 amino acids. The ends lost 0 bases at V and 3 bases at J; junction bases unmatched: 13. CDR3 residues: CASSLAMLAGVGKEETQYF. DNA for the CDR3: TGTGCCAGCAGCTTAGCCATGCTAGCGGGAGTTGGGAAGGAAGAGACCCAGTACTTC.

This chain uses TRBV10-3 with TRBJ1-2; TRBD1 agrees at 10 bases. CDR3 size: 15 residues. Germline lookup yields CDR1 ENHRY and CDR2 SYGVKD. V was pared by 4 bases and J by 4 bases, with 6 bases of the junction left unmatched. Here the CDR3 DNA reads TGTGCCATCAGTGGGAGGACAGGGGGGACCTATGGCTACACCTTC. This encodes CAISGRTGGTYGYTF.

As regards this clone: A read error may produce the germline difference seen at one junction end. Within the sample, other DNA sequences also encode this same CDR3. V usage is TRBV6-5 and J usage is TRBJ1-2; D not certain. Germline loops: CDR1 MNHEY, CDR2 SVGAGI. This CDR3 has 12 residues. The CDR3 DNA reads as TGTGCCAGCAGCGAGTGGGGTGGTGGCTATACCTTC. It encodes CASSEWGGGYTF.

This clone was counted a single time. V and J are TRBV5-3 and TRBJ2-6, with D uncertain. TRBV5-3 is an ORF, with its function uncertain. Trimming took 0 bases from V and 4 from J, leaving 14 bases between them. CDR3 length equals 17 residues. CDR3 residues: CARSLAKSFPGANVLTF. The CDR3 bases are TGTGCCAGAAGCTTGGCCAAAAGCTTTCCCGGGGCCAACGTCCTGACTTTC.

This chain's CDR3 is CASRRGTGTTGELFF. DNA of the CDR3: TGTGCCAGCAGGCGCGGGACAGGGACCACCGGGGAGCTGTTTTTT. This chain connects TRBV28 to TRBJ2-2; 9 positions agree with TRBD1. CDR1 and CDR2 (germline): MDHEN, SYDVKM. The V and J ends lost 6 bases and 4 bases, in that order; junction bases with no gene match: 6. This CDR3 is built from 15 residues.

The chain employs TRBV9 and TRBJ2-3; D unresolved. Germline CDR1 SGDLS, CDR2 YYNGEE. CDR3 length: 15 residues. V lost 0 bases and J lost 0, with 8 bases in between. CDR3 in amino acids: CASSVGPTSTDTQYF. In DNA form, the CDR3 reads TGTGCCAGCAGCGTAGGCCCAACCAGCACAGATACGCAGTATTTT.

This sequence joins TRBV5-6 and TRBJ2-7; no clear D. The CDR3 contains 11 residues. Germline CDR1 reads SGHDT; CDR2 reads YYEEEE. Trimming cost V 6 bases and J 5 bases, with 9 bases left between them. The CDR3 here is CASNYKDEQYF. The CDR3 DNA is TGTGCCAGCAACTATAAAGACGAGCAGTACTTC.

The chain is built from TRBV19 and TRBJ1-5; D is possibly TRBD1 (6 bases). This CDR3 is 13 amino acids long. Between the trimmed V and J ends, which lost 3 bases and 7 bases, there was a span of 10 bases. Germline V lookup: CDR1 LNHDA, CDR2 SQIVND (reference sequence). CDR3 in DNA: TGTGCCAGTAGTATGGGGGCTTGGCAGCCCCAGCATTTT. It yields the protein CASSMGAWQPQHF.